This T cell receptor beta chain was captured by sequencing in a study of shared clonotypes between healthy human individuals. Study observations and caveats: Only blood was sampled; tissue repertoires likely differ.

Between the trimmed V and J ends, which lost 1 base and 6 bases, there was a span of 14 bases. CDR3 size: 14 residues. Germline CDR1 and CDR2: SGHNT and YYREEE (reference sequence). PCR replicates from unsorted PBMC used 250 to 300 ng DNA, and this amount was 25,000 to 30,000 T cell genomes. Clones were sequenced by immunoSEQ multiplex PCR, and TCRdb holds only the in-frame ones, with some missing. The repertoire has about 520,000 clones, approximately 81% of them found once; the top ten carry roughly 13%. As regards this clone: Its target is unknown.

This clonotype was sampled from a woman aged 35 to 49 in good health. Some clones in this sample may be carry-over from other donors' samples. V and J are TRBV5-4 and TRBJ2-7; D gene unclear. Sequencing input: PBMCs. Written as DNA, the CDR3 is TGTGCCAGCAGCTTGTTCGGCGGTACGGGCGAGCAGTACTTC. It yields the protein CASSLFGGTGEQYF.